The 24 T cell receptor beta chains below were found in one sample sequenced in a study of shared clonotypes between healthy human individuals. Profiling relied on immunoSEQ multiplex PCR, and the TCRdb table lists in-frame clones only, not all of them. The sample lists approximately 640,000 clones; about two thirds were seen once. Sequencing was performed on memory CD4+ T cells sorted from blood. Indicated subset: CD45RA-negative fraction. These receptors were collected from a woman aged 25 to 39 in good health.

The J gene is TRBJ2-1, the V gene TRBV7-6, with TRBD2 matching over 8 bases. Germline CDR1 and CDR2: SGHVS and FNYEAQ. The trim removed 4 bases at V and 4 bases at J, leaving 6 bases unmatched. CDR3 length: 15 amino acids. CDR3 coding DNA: TGTGCCAGCAGCTCCTTAGCGGGATCATACAATGAGCAGTTCTTC. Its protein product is CASSSLAGSYNEQFF.

In nucleotides, the CDR3 is TGCGCCAGCAGCTTGTGGCTAGCGACCTACAATGAGCAGTTCTTC. It translates to CASSLWLATYNEQFF. This chain uses TRBV5-1 with TRBJ2-1; weak D call: TRBD2 (6 bases). Germline lookup yields CDR1 SGHRS and CDR2 YFSETQ. V was pared by 1 base and J by 2 bases, with 10 bases between. CDR3 length: 15 amino acids.

The CDR3 region is CASSSLQGGAHEQYF. As DNA, the CDR3 is TGCGCCAGCAGCTCATTACAGGGAGGGGCCCACGAGCAGTACTTC. The rearrangement uses TRBV5-1 and TRBJ2-7; D perhaps matches TRBD2 (7 bases). Per the germline V gene, CDR1 is SGHRS and CDR2 is YFSETQ. CDR3 length: 15 amino acids. The ends were cut back, 3 bases at V and 5 bases at J, with 18 bases in the middle.

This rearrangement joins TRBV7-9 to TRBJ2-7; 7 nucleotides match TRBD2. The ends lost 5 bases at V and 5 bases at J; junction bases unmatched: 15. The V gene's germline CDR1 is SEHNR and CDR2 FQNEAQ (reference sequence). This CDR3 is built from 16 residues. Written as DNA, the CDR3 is TGTGCCAGCAGCGCACAGGAGGCGGGAGTACGGAACGAGCAGTACTTC. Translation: CASSAQEAGVRNEQYF.

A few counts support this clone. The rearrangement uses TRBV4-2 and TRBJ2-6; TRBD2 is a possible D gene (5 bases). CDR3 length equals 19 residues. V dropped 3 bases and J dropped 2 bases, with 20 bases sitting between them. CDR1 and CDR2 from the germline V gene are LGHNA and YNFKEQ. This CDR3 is CASSHNGVFKGAGANVLTF. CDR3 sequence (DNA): TGTGCCAGCAGCCACAACGGGGTTTTCAAGGGAGCTGGGGCCAACGTCCTGACTTTC.

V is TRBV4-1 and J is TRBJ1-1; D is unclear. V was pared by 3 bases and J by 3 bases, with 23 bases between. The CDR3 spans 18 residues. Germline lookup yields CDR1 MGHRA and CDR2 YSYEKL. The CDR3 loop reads CASSQTPLGWRWDTEAFF. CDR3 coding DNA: TGCGCCAGCAGCCAGACCCCGCTTGGATGGCGCTGGGACACTGAAGCTTTCTTT.

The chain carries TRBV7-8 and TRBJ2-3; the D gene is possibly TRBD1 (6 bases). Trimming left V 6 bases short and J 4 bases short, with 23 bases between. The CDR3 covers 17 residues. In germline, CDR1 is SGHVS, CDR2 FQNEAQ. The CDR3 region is CASRFPEGRGPPDTQYF. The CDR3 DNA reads TGTGCCAGCAGGTTCCCTGAGGGCAGGGGCCCCCCAGATACGCAGTATTTT.

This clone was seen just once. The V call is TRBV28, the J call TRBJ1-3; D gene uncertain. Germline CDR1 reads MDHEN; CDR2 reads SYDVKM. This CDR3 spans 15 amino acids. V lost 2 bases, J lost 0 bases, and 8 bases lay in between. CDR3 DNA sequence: TGTGCCAGCAGTTTACCAAAAAGCTCTGGAAACACCATATATTTT. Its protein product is CASSLPKSSGNTIYF.

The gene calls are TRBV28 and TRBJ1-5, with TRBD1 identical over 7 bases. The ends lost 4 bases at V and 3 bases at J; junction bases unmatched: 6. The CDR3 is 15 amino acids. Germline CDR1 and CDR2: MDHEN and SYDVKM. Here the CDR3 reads CASSSRDSSNQPQHF. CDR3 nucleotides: TGTGCCAGCAGTTCCCGGGACAGCTCCAATCAGCCCCAGCATTTT.

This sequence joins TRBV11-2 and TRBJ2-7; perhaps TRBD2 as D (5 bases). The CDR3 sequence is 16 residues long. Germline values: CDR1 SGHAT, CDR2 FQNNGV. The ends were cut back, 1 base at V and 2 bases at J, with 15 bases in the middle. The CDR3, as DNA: TGTGCCAGCAGCTTAGTTCCCGGGGTTCGCACCTACGAGCAGTACTTC. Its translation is CASSLVPGVRTYEQYF. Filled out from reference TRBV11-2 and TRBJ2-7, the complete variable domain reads EAGVAQSPRYKIIEKRQSVAFWCNPISGHATLYWYQQILGQGPKLLIQFQNNGVVDDSQLPKDRFSAERLKGVDSTLKIQPAKLEDSAVYLCASSLVPGVRTYEQYFGPGTRLTVT.

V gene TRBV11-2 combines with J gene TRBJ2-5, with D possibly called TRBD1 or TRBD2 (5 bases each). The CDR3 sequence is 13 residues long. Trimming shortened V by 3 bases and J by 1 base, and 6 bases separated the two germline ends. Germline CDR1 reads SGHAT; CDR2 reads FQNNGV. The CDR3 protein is CASSFGTQETQYF. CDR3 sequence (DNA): TGTGCCAGCAGCTTCGGGACCCAAGAGACCCAGTACTTC.

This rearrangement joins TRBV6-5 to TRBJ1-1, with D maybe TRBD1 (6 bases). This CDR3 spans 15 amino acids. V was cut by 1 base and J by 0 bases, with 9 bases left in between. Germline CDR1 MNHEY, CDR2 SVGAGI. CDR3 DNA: TGTGCCAGCAGTTACTTGGGGGGCCTGAACACTGAAGCTTTCTTT. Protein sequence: CASSYLGGLNTEAFF.

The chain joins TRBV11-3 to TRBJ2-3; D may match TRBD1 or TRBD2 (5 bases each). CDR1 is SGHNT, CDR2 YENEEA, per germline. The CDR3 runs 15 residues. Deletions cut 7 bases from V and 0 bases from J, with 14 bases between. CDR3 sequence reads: CASTLTWGSTDTQYF. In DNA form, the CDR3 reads TGTGCCAGCACCCTCACGTGGGGGAGCACAGATACGCAGTATTTT.

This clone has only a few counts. The CDR3 DNA reads TGCGCCAGCAGCTTGCTGGAGAACACTGAAGCTTTCTTT. As protein: CASSLLENTEAFF. This rearrangement joins TRBV5-1 to TRBJ1-1; D call uncertain. The length of the CDR3 is 13 residues. Germline V lookup: CDR1 SGHRS, CDR2 YFSETQ. Trimming stripped 1 base from V and 1 base from J, with 5 bases between.

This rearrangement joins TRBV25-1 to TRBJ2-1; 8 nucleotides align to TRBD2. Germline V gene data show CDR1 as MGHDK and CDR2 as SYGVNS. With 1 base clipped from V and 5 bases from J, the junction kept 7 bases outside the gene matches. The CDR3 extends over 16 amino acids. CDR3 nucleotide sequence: TGTGCCAGCAGTGAATTCCCACTAGCGGAACACAATGAGCAGTTCTTC. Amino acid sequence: CASSEFPLAEHNEQFF.

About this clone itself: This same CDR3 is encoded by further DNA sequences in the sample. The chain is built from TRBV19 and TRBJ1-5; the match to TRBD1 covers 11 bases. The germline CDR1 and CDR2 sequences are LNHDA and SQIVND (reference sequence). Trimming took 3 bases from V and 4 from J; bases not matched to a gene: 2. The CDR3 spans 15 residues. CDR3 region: CASSIGQGANQPQHF. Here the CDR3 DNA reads TGTGCCAGTAGTATTGGACAGGGGGCGAATCAGCCCCAGCATTTT.

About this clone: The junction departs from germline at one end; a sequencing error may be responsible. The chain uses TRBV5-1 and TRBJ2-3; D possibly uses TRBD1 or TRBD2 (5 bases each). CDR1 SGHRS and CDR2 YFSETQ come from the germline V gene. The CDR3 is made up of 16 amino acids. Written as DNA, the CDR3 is TGCGCCAGCAGCCCTGGAGTCGGGGACCGCACATATACGCAGTATTTT. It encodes CASSPGVGDRTYTQYF.

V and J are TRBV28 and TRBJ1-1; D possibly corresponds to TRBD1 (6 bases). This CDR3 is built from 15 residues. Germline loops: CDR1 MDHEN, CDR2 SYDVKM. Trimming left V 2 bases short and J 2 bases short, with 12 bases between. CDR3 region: CASSLPYRENTEAFF. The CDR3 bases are TGTGCCAGCAGTTTACCCTACAGGGAAAACACTGAAGCTTTCTTT.

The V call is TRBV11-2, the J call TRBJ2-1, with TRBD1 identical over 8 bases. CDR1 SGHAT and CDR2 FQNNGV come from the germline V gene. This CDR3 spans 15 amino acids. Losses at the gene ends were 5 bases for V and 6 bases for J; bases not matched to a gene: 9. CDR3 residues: CASSRGQVTVNEQFF. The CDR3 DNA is TGTGCCAGCAGCAGGGGACAGGTTACCGTCAATGAGCAGTTCTTC.

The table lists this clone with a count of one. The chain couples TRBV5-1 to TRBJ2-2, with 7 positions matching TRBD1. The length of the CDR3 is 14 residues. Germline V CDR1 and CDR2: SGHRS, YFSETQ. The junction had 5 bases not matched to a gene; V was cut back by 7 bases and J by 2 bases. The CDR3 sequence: CASRGQANTGELFF. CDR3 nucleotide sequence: TGCGCCAGCCGTGGACAGGCTAACACCGGGGAGCTGTTTTTT.

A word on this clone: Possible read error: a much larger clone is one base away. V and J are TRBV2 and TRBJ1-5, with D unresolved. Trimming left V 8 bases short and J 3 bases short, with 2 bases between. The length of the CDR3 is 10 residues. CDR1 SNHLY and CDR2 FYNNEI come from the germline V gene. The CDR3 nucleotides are TGTGCCAGCCTCAATCAGCCCCAGCATTTT. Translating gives CASLNQPQHF.

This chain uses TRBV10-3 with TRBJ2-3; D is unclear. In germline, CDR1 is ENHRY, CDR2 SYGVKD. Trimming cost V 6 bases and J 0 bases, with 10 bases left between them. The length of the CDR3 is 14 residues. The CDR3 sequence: CAIRITGSTDTQYF. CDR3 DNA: TGTGCCATCAGAATTACTGGTAGCACAGATACGCAGTATTTT.

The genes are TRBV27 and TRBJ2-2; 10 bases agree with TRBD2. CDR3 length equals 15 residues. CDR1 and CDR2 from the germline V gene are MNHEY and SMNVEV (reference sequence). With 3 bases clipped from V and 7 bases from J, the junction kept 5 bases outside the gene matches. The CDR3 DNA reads TGTGCCAGCAGTTTTCTTAGCGGGAGGATCGGGGAGCTGTTTTTT. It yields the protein CASSFLSGRIGELFF.

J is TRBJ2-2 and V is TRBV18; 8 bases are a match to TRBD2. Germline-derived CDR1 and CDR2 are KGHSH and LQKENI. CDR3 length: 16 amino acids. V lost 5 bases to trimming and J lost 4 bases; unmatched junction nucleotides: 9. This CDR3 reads CASSATRLALTGELFF. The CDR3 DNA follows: TGTGCCAGCTCAGCCACGAGACTAGCGCTCACCGGGGAGCTGTTTTTT.